Presented here are 29 T cell receptor beta chains from one specimen sequenced in a study of blood T cell repertoires in COVID-19. TCRdb's copy holds only in-frame clones and misses some; the assay was immunoSEQ multiplex PCR. The sample lists tens of thousands of clones, over 80% seen once, with roughly 50% in the top ten. Material for sequencing was peripheral blood. The receptors were gathered from a man between 65 and 80 years old with acute or convalescent COVID-19.

This clone was observed a single time. V and J are TRBV5-4 and TRBJ2-2; the D is unclear. Germline V CDR1 and CDR2: SGHNT, YYREEE (reference sequence). Trimming shortened V by 1 base and J by 0 bases, and 10 bases separated the two germline ends. The CDR3 contains 16 residues. In DNA form, the CDR3 reads TGTGCCAGCAGCTTGTTTTCCGTCGCGAACACCGGGGAGCTGTTTTTT. Translating it yields CASSLFSVANTGELFF.

V is TRBV5-6 and J is TRBJ2-6, with a possible D match to TRBD1 (5 bases). The CDR3 runs to 13 residues. Per the germline V gene, CDR1 is SGHDT and CDR2 is YYEEEE. Trimming removed 4 bases from V and 6 bases from J, with 8 bases in between. The DNA for the CDR3 is TGTGCCAGCAGCGGCGGACAGGCCAACGTCCTGACTTTC. This gives the protein CASSGGQANVLTF.

This chain joins TRBV7-2 and TRBJ2-1, with 14 bases matching TRBD2. The germline V gene encodes CDR1 SGHTA and CDR2 FQGNSA. Germline trimming cut 3 bases from V and 9 bases from J; bases unmatched to any gene: 1. The CDR3 has 14 residues. The CDR3 here is CASSLGLAGVEQFF. CDR3 bases: TGTGCCAGCAGCTTGGGACTAGCGGGGGTTGAGCAGTTCTTC.

The rearrangement links TRBV19 to TRBJ1-1; D unclear. The V end lost 0 bases, the J end lost 0 bases, and 11 bases lay between the germline ends. Looked up from germline, CDR1 is LNHDA and CDR2 is SQIVND (reference sequence). The CDR3 covers 16 residues. The CDR3 nucleotides read TGTGCCAGTAGTATAGATAAGAGGAGCATGAACACTGAAGCTTTCTTT. Protein sequence: CASSIDKRSMNTEAFF.

The rearrangement links TRBV28 to TRBJ2-5; 10 nucleotides match TRBD2. The CDR3 has 16 residues. After removal of 5 bases from V and 9 bases from J, the junction contained 15 bases not matched to a gene. Germline CDR1 and CDR2: MDHEN and SYDVKM. CDR3 DNA sequence: TGTGCCAGCAGTATGACTAGCGGGTCCCGATGGGGGGCCCAGTACTTC. This codes for CASSMTSGSRWGAQYF.

The V call is TRBV30, the J call TRBJ2-7, with D possibly matching TRBD1 (5 bases). The germline CDR1 and CDR2 sequences are GTSNPN and SVGIG (reference sequence). Trimming left V 4 bases short and J 5 bases short, with 27 bases between. The CDR3 sequence is 17 residues long. CDR3 DNA: TGTGCCTGGACCACAAATGACATGACAGCGCCCGCTGACGAGCAGTACTTC. Its protein product is CAWTTNDMTAPADEQYF.

The CDR3 here is CASSVGQGAGPEAFF. The CDR3 bases are TGTGCCAGCAGCGTCGGACAGGGGGCAGGGCCTGAAGCTTTCTTT. The chain links TRBV7-9 to TRBJ1-1; 11 bases line up with TRBD1. The CDR3 consists of 15 residues. Germline assignment: CDR1 SEHNR and CDR2 FQNEAQ (reference sequence). V was clipped by 5 bases and J by 6 bases; unmatched bases: 8.

The CDR3 region has the DNA TGTGCCAGCACTCCGGATAGCGGGGCAGATACGCAGTATTTT. The encoded protein is CASTPDSGADTQYF. The chain joins TRBV5-5 to TRBJ2-3, with 8 bases matching TRBD2. CDR1 SGHKS and CDR2 YYEKEE come from the germline V gene (reference sequence). V shed 6 bases and J 4 bases; nucleotides not matched to a gene: 7. This CDR3 region has 14 residues.

V usage is TRBV5-1 and J usage is TRBJ2-1; D not resolved. V lost 4 bases and J 8 bases, leaving 13 bases between the germline ends. CDR1 is SGHRS and CDR2 is YFSETQ in the germline V gene. The CDR3 loop spans 13 amino acids. CDR3 in DNA: TGCGCCAGCAGCCCCGCCCCAAGAGATGAGCAGTTCTTC. Encoded protein: CASSPAPRDEQFF.

This clone appeared once. The chain combines TRBV7-6 with TRBJ1-6; D unresolved. With 0 bases removed from V and 7 bases from J, the gap between germline ends came to 7 bases. The CDR3 is 14 residues long. The germline V gene has CDR1 SGHVS and CDR2 FNYEAQ. CDR3 amino acids: CASSLATENSPLHF. The CDR3 nucleotides read TGTGCCAGCAGCTTAGCGACGGAGAATTCACCCCTCCACTTT.

CDR3 bases: TGTGCCAGCAGTGACTCCCCAGGGGACGGCTACACCTTC. Its protein product is CASSDSPGDGYTF. The chain carries TRBV6-4 and TRBJ1-2; possibly TRBD1 for D (6 bases). The CDR3 extends over 13 amino acids. Trimming removed 0 bases at V and 8 bases at J, with 10 bases between. The germline V gene encodes CDR1 MRHNA and CDR2 SNTAGT.

This chain joins TRBV6-5 and TRBJ2-5, with 10 bases that match TRBD2. V lost 6 bases, J lost 5 bases, and 9 bases stayed unmatched. Germline values: CDR1 MNHEY, CDR2 SVGAGI. The CDR3 extends over 15 amino acids. This CDR3 is CASRPEREGRETQYF. The CDR3 coding sequence is TGTGCCAGCAGGCCGGAGCGGGAGGGCCGGGAGACCCAGTACTTC.

This clone is a singleton in its sample. V is TRBV10-2 and J is TRBJ2-1, with a weak D call TRBD2 (5 bases). The CDR3 totals 13 residues. Trimming took off 5 bases at V and 9 bases at J, with 14 bases between the two ends. Germline lookup yields CDR1 WSHSY and CDR2 SAAADI. The CDR3 DNA sequence: TGCGCCAGCAGTTCTCAAGTGGCGGGTGAGCAGTTCTTC. Translated: CASSSQVAGEQFF.

The J gene is TRBJ1-1, the V gene TRBV5-4, with 8 positions matching TRBD1. Trimming at V came to 5 bases and at J to 7 bases, leaving 4 bases not matched to a gene. The germline V gene has CDR1 SGHNT and CDR2 YYREEE (reference sequence). The CDR3 totals 12 residues. The CDR3 coding sequence is TGTGCCAGCAGGTCACAGGGGGATGAAGCTTTCTTT. It specifies CASRSQGDEAFF.

The genes are TRBV7-2 and TRBJ2-3; 7 bases are shared with TRBD2. The CDR3 covers 14 residues. Trimming took 3 bases from V and 4 from J; bases not matched to a gene: 4. CDR1 and CDR2 from the germline V gene are SGHTA and FQGNSA. This CDR3 is CASSLERGSDTQYF. CDR3 in DNA: TGTGCCAGCAGCTTGGAGCGGGGTTCAGATACGCAGTATTTT.

V gene TRBV7-9 combines with J gene TRBJ2-2; TRBD2 matches at 9 bases. CDR3 length equals 16 residues. V trimming: 5 bases; J trimming: 6 bases; junction bases outside the gene matches: 10. Germline V lookup: CDR1 SEHNR, CDR2 FQNEAQ (reference sequence). DNA for the CDR3: TGTGCCAGCAGCCCGCGGGAGGGCCTTGATCCCGGGGAGCTGTTTTTT. Residues: CASSPREGLDPGELFF.

This chain uses TRBV7-2 with TRBJ1-6, with a weak D call TRBD1 (6 bases). The germline CDR1 and CDR2 sequences are SGHTA and FQGNSA. This CDR3 is 14 amino acids long. V was trimmed by 6 bases and J by 5 bases, leaving 11 bases between them. The CDR3 protein is CASSSTGDNSPLHF. The CDR3 coding sequence is TGTGCCAGCAGTTCGACAGGCGATAATTCACCCCTCCACTTT.

The chain is built from TRBV28 and TRBJ2-1, with TRBD2 identical over 10 bases. This CDR3 is 16 amino acids long. V was pared by 5 bases and J by 2 bases, with 6 bases of the junction left unmatched. Germline V lookup: CDR1 MDHEN, CDR2 SYDVKM. The DNA of the CDR3 is TGTGCCAGCAGTGGTCAAGCGGGAGGGGCCTACAATGAGCAGTTCTTC. This encodes CASSGQAGGAYNEQFF.

The rearrangement uses TRBV19 and TRBJ1-5; possibly TRBD1 for D (5 bases). Germline V gene sequence: CDR1 LNHDA, CDR2 SQIVND (reference sequence). This CDR3 region has 17 residues. The germline V and J ends were trimmed by 3 bases and 2 bases, with 17 bases remaining between them. CDR3 loop: CASSIDSPTYGNQPQHF. The CDR3, as DNA: TGTGCCAGTAGTATCGACAGCCCAACCTACGGCAATCAGCCCCAGCATTTT.

The chain combines TRBV28 with TRBJ1-1; 10 bases fit TRBD1. Unmatched junction bases numbered 12, after V lost 6 bases and J lost 5 bases. The CDR3 runs to 16 residues. Germline-derived CDR1 and CDR2 are MDHEN and SYDVKM. CDR3 region: CASSSGGGQGQTEAFF. As DNA, the CDR3 is TGTGCCAGCAGCTCTGGCGGGGGACAGGGGCAGACTGAAGCTTTCTTT.

The chain employs TRBV9 and TRBJ1-4, with no clear D. The CDR3 runs 15 residues. V shed 0 bases and J shed 5 bases, with 11 bases lying between them. Germline lookup yields CDR1 SGDLS and CDR2 YYNGEE. The DNA of the CDR3 is TGTGCCAGCAGCGTAGAAGGAAACTACAATGAAAAACTGTTTTTT. It specifies CASSVEGNYNEKLFF.

This chain connects TRBV19 to TRBJ2-5, with D possibly being TRBD2 (6 bases). Trimming left V 5 bases short and J 2 bases short, with 24 bases between. Germline CDR1 reads LNHDA; CDR2 reads SQIVND (reference sequence). This CDR3 spans 18 amino acids. The CDR3 DNA reads TGTGCCAGTAGTTCCGGCCGGGACTTGTTCCGGCCTCAAGAGACCCAGTACTTC. This codes for CASSSGRDLFRPQETQYF.

The V and J genes are TRBV7-2 and TRBJ1-5; a possible D gene is TRBD1 (6 bases). This CDR3 spans 16 amino acids. Germline V gene lookup returns CDR1 SGHTA and CDR2 FQGNSA. Trimming cost V 2 bases and J 1 base, with 12 bases left between them. The CDR3 bases are TGTGCCAGCAGCTTAACTTGGGACATCAGCAATCAGCCCCAGCATTTT. Translated, it gives CASSLTWDISNQPQHF.

This chain uses TRBV11-2 with TRBJ2-3; TRBD2 agrees at 10 bases. Germline CDR1 and CDR2: SGHAT and FQNNGV. The ends lost 1 base at V and 4 bases at J; junction bases unmatched: 11. This CDR3 contains 18 residues. In nucleotides, the CDR3 is TGTGCCAGCAGCTTAGTGTATCGGTCTAGCGGGGGCGCAGATACGCAGTATTTT. It yields the protein CASSLVYRSSGGADTQYF.

The rearrangement joins TRBV7-8 to TRBJ1-5; TRBD1 might be the D (6 bases). Trimming shortened V by 1 base and J by 1 base, and 8 bases separated the two germline ends. This CDR3 is built from 15 residues. Germline CDR1 is SGHVS and CDR2 is FQNEAQ. The CDR3 DNA follows: TGTGCCAGCAGCTTAGGGACAGTGAGCAATCAGCCCCAGCATTTT. Its translation: CASSLGTVSNQPQHF.

The V call is TRBV4-2, the J call TRBJ1-4; 9 nucleotides agree with TRBD1. The CDR3 contains 17 residues. Germline-derived CDR1 and CDR2 are LGHNA and YNFKEQ. V was clipped by 2 bases and J by 1 base; unmatched bases: 5. The chain's CDR3 is CASSQQQGAGTNEKLFF. The CDR3 DNA reads as TGTGCCAGCAGCCAACAACAGGGGGCCGGAACTAATGAAAAACTGTTTTTT.

This sequence joins TRBV30 and TRBJ1-3; weak D call: TRBD1 (6 bases). The CDR3 length is 16 residues. V shed 4 bases and J shed 0 bases, with 16 bases lying between them. Germline V gives CDR1 GTSNPN, CDR2 SVGIG (reference sequence). CDR3 DNA: TGTGCCTGGACTCCGAGGGGGGGCTTCTCTGGAAACACCATATATTTT. This sequence encodes CAWTPRGGFSGNTIYF.

This clone was seen a few times. The gene calls are TRBV11-2 and TRBJ1-2; D gene uncertain. V was pared by 5 bases and J by 7 bases, with 17 bases between. CDR1 is SGHAT and CDR2 is FQNNGV in the germline V gene. This CDR3 has 14 residues. The CDR3 protein is CASSPLTQAVGYTF. The DNA of the CDR3 is TGTGCCAGCAGCCCTCTCACCCAAGCGGTTGGCTACACCTTC.

The rearrangement uses TRBV28 and TRBJ1-6; D is ambiguous. V gave up 2 bases and J gave up 7 bases, with 9 bases separating them. Germline V gene sequence: CDR1 MDHEN, CDR2 SYDVKM. The CDR3 spans 14 residues. The CDR3 spells CASSLLDFNSPLHF. As DNA, the CDR3 is TGTGCCAGCAGTTTACTCGACTTCAATTCACCCCTCCACTTT.